The 30 T cell receptor beta chains given below trace back to one sample, sequenced in a study of cytomegalovirus exposure and HLA in healthy donors. Primers for the PCR totalled 60 Vbeta and 13 Jbeta. Clones were read by immunoSEQ multiplex PCR, and TCRdb kept only the in-frame ones, dropping some. Of tens of thousands of clones listed, less than 80% were seen once; the top ten hold 5.5% to 6.5%. Sequenced: PBMCs. The source is a boy between 5 and 17 years old in good health and CMV-seropositive.

The J gene is TRBJ2-1, the V gene TRBV7-2; TRBD1 matches at 11 bases. Trimming removed 1 base from V and 0 bases from J; junction bases left unmatched: 8. Germline CDR1 SGHTA, CDR2 FQGNSA. The CDR3 is 19 residues long. CDR3 in amino acids: CASSLEDRGLVSSYNEQFF. The CDR3 DNA follows: TGTGCCAGCAGCTTAGAGGACAGGGGGCTTGTCAGCTCCTACAATGAGCAGTTCTTC.

The rearrangement links TRBV10-1 to TRBJ1-3, with D possibly TRBD1 on 5 matching bases. Germline-derived CDR1 and CDR2 are WNHNN and SYGVQD (reference sequence). The CDR3 is 15 residues long. V was trimmed by 10 bases and J by 4 bases, leaving 20 bases between them. The CDR3 region has the DNA TGCGCCACCCCACGCGGGGCCCACAGGGGAAACACCATATATTTT. Protein product: CATPRGAHRGNTIYF.

The V and J genes are TRBV5-1 and TRBJ1-3; D gene uncertain. V dropped 4 bases and J dropped 3 bases, with 17 bases sitting between them. From germline, CDR1 is SGHRS and CDR2 YFSETQ. The CDR3 runs to 16 residues. The CDR3 here is CASSLGRGAGGNTIYF. In DNA, the CDR3 is TGCGCCAGCAGCCTGGGTCGCGGCGCGGGTGGAAACACCATATATTTT.

The J gene is TRBJ1-1, the V gene TRBV7-9, with 7 bases aligning to TRBD1. Germline V CDR1 and CDR2: SEHNR, FQNEAQ (reference sequence). The CDR3 totals 17 residues. The junction had 12 bases not matched to a gene; V was cut back by 4 bases and J by 1 base. CDR3 in DNA: TGTGCCAGCAGCTGGGGGACAGATTTGTCGGGGAACACTGAAGCTTTCTTT. Its protein is CASSWGTDLSGNTEAFF. Filled out from reference TRBV7-9 and TRBJ1-1, the complete variable domain reads DTGVSQNPRHKITKRGQNVTFRCDPISEHNRLYWYRQTLGQGPEFLTYFQNEAQLEKSRLLSDRFSAERPKGSFSTLEIQRTEQGDSAMYLCASSWGTDLSGNTEAFFGQGTRLTVV.

The CDR3 loop reads CASSLTGGKGNEQFF. Here the CDR3 DNA reads TGTGCCAGCAGCTTAACGGGGGGCAAAGGCAATGAGCAGTTCTTC. The chain has TRBV7-9 and TRBJ2-1; tentative D call: TRBD2 (7 bases). Germline loops: CDR1 SEHNR, CDR2 FQNEAQ (reference sequence). Trimming took 2 bases from V and 6 from J, leaving 14 bases between them. The CDR3 spans 15 residues.

This chain uses TRBV6-1 with TRBJ2-3; TRBD2 matches at 11 bases. Trimming removed 3 bases from V and 1 base from J; junction bases left unmatched: 0. Per germline, CDR1 MNHNS and CDR2 SASEGT. CDR3 length equals 15 residues. CDR3: CASSETSGGTDTQYF. The CDR3 DNA reads TGTGCCAGCAGTGAGACTAGCGGGGGCACAGATACGCAGTATTTT.

The chain couples TRBV7-8 to TRBJ2-7; TRBD2 is a possible D gene (5 bases). The CDR3 loop spans 14 amino acids. CDR1 is SGHVS and CDR2 is FQNEAQ in the germline V gene. V was pared by 5 bases and J by 2 bases, with 13 bases between. In DNA form, the CDR3 reads TGTGCCAGCAGCCTGCGTGGGAGCGCCTACGAGCAGTACTTC. It encodes CASSLRGSAYEQYF.

The V and J genes are TRBV5-6 and TRBJ2-4, with 8 bases that match TRBD1. The junction had 18 bases not matched to a gene; V was cut back by 3 bases and J by 10 bases. Germline V gene sequence: CDR1 SGHDT, CDR2 YYEEEE. This CDR3 comprises 17 residues. For the CDR3, the DNA is TGTGCCAGCAGCTCGCCGGGACAGGTAATGATGTCGGGGATTCAGTACTTC. It encodes CASSSPGQVMMSGIQYF.

V is TRBV6-1 and J is TRBJ2-7; 8 bases fit TRBD1. Per the germline V gene, CDR1 is MNHNS and CDR2 is SASEGT. This CDR3 is 14 amino acids long. V lost 8 bases and J lost 5; bases outside the gene matches: 11. CDR3 nucleotide sequence: TGTGCCAGCGAACTTCGGACAGGGATACACGAGCAGTACTTC. Translating it yields CASELRTGIHEQYF.

V usage is TRBV6-5 and J usage is TRBJ2-5, with 7 bases aligning to TRBD2. The DNA end is more similar to TRBJ2-7, so the J call may be wrong. This CDR3 is built from 14 residues. Germline V gene lookup returns CDR1 MNHEY and CDR2 SVGAGI. The CDR3 region is CASSYLGGGYEQYF. Written as DNA, the CDR3 is TGTGCCAGCAGTTACCTGGGGGGGGGCTACGAGCAGTACTTC.

This sequence joins TRBV6-6 and TRBJ1-2, with D hard to call. Looked up from germline, CDR1 is MNHNY and CDR2 is SVGAGI (reference sequence). This CDR3 contains 12 residues. Between the trimmed V and J ends, which lost 7 bases and 6 bases, there was a span of 12 bases. The CDR3 reads CASNTPEDGYTF. Written as DNA, the CDR3 is TGTGCCAGCAACACCCCGGAGGATGGCTACACCTTC.

The chain employs TRBV6-9 and TRBJ2-3; tentative D call: TRBD1 (6 bases). Germline V CDR1 and CDR2: MNHGY, SVAAGI. The V gene lost 6 bases and the J gene lost 6 bases, with 13 bases spanning the gap. This CDR3 has 13 residues. This CDR3 reads CASSLGQSDTQYF. CDR3 nucleotides: TGTGCCAGCAGCCTAGGACAGTCGGATACGCAGTATTTT.

This chain's CDR3 is CASSRGQGRTEAFF. DNA for the CDR3: TGTGCCAGCAGCCGAGGACAGGGAAGAACTGAAGCTTTCTTT. The chain is built from TRBV7-3 and TRBJ1-1; 8 bases line up with TRBD1. The trim removed 5 bases at V and 5 bases at J, leaving 7 bases unmatched. CDR1 and CDR2 (germline): SGHTA, FQGTGA. This CDR3 has 14 residues.

This clone was picked up a small number of times. The chain is built from TRBV6-6 and TRBJ1-1; 8 nucleotides line up with TRBD1. The CDR3 runs 15 residues. The V gene end was trimmed by 6 bases and the J gene end by 0 bases; junction bases not matched to a gene: 6. CDR1 and CDR2 (germline): MNHNY, SVGAGI (reference sequence). DNA of the CDR3: TGTGCCAGCAGCCGACCGGGACAGGTGAACACTGAAGCTTTCTTT. It is translated as CASSRPGQVNTEAFF.

As regards this clone: Sequence at one end of the junction differs from germline and may be a read error. The chain recombines TRBV19 with TRBJ1-1; 12 positions match TRBD1. The V gene's germline CDR1 is LNHDA and CDR2 SQIVND (reference sequence). The CDR3 is 13 amino acids. The CDR3 DNA is TGTGCCAGTAAGGGACAGGGGGCTCCTGAGGCTTTCTTT. It translates to CASKGQGAPEAFF.

CDR3 bases: TGTGCCAGCAGTTACGAAGGGACTAGTAAGCCCTACGAGCAGTACTTC. As protein: CASSYEGTSKPYEQYF. The V and J genes are TRBV6-5 and TRBJ2-7, with 8 bases identical to TRBD2. The CDR3 covers 16 residues. Trimming took 2 bases from V and 2 from J; bases not matched to a gene: 8. CDR1 is MNHEY, CDR2 SVGAGI, per germline.

The chain has TRBV27 and TRBJ2-1, with D perhaps TRBD2 (5 bases). This CDR3 comprises 15 residues. Trimming pared 6 bases from V and 2 bases from J, leaving 14 bases between. The germline V gene encodes CDR1 MNHEY and CDR2 SMNVEV (reference sequence). CDR3 DNA: TGTGCCAGCAGGCCCGGACTGAAAACCTACAATGAGCAGTTCTTC. It encodes CASRPGLKTYNEQFF.

The rearrangement joins TRBV15 to TRBJ1-4; TRBD1 is a possible D gene (5 bases). The CDR3 consists of 16 residues. Trimming shortened V by 0 bases and J by 0 bases, and 8 bases separated the two germline ends. CDR1 LNHNV and CDR2 YYDKDF come from the germline V gene (reference sequence). CDR3 bases: TGTGCCACCAGCAGAGAACAGGCTGCAACTAATGAAAAACTGTTTTTT. This encodes CATSREQAATNEKLFF.

V is TRBV7-3 and J is TRBJ2-3; possible D gene TRBD2, 5 bases. Per germline, CDR1 SGHTA and CDR2 FQGTGA. The V end was cut by 1 base, the J end by 1 base, with 6 bases between. The CDR3 length is 14 residues. The CDR3 spells CASSLMEGTDTQYF. In DNA form, the CDR3 reads TGTGCCAGCAGCTTAATGGAGGGCACAGATACGCAGTATTTT.

This clone was counted once. V gene TRBV5-4 combines with J gene TRBJ1-1; D not certain. V was cut by 1 base and J by 1 base, with 8 bases left in between. This CDR3 has 14 residues. Per the germline V gene, CDR1 is SGHNT and CDR2 is YYREEE (reference sequence). The CDR3 loop is CASSLRRKNTEAFF. Written as DNA, the CDR3 is TGTGCCAGCAGCTTGAGGAGGAAGAACACTGAAGCTTTCTTT.

V usage is TRBV7-3 and J usage is TRBJ2-5, with D hard to call. V gave up 5 bases and J gave up 0 bases, with 10 bases separating them. The CDR3 totals 14 residues. Germline V gene data show CDR1 as SGHTA and CDR2 as FQGTGA. The CDR3 protein is CASSKYTHQETQYF. The CDR3 region has the DNA TGTGCCAGCAGCAAATACACCCACCAAGAGACCCAGTACTTC.

This chain uses TRBV5-1 with TRBJ2-5, with 8 nucleotides matching TRBD1. The junction had 10 bases not matched to a gene; V was cut back by 4 bases and J by 5 bases. Germline CDR1 reads SGHRS; CDR2 reads YFSETQ. The CDR3 sequence is 15 residues long. CDR3 sequence reads: CASSAGGPLRETQYF. DNA of the CDR3: TGCGCCAGCAGCGCAGGGGGCCCCCTGAGGGAGACCCAGTACTTC.

The table lists this clone with a few counts. The chain uses TRBV5-6 and TRBJ2-5; D unresolved. The J call may be wrong; the DNA end is better matched by TRBJ2-7. The CDR3 loop spans 13 amino acids. The germline gives CDR1 SGHDT, CDR2 YYEEEE. The CDR3: CASSSPRFYEQYF. DNA of the CDR3: TGTGCCAGCAGCTCCCCTCGATTCTACGAGCAGTACTTC.

This clone was recorded a few times. The CDR3, as DNA: TGCAGCGTGGCCGGGACTCTCTCTGGAAACACCATATATTTT. Translating it yields CSVAGTLSGNTIYF. The chain has TRBV29-1 and TRBJ1-3, with D tentatively TRBD1 (5 bases). The CDR3 has 14 residues. Germline assignment: CDR1 SQVTM and CDR2 ANQGSEA. V shed 6 bases and J shed 0 bases, with 12 bases lying between them.

This rearrangement joins TRBV27 to TRBJ1-1, with 9 bases identical to TRBD1. Trimming at V came to 2 bases and at J to 12 bases, leaving 4 bases not matched to a gene. Germline lookup yields CDR1 MNHEY and CDR2 SMNVEV (reference sequence). The CDR3 runs to 12 residues. Written as DNA, the CDR3 is TGTGCCAGCAGTTTAATGGGACAGGGAACTTTCTTT. It encodes CASSLMGQGTFF.

The chain uses TRBV6-5 and TRBJ1-2; 8 bases match TRBD1. The CDR3 is made up of 14 amino acids. Trimming removed 4 bases from V and 4 bases from J; junction bases left unmatched: 5. The germline CDR1 and CDR2 sequences are MNHEY and SVGAGI. The CDR3 DNA sequence: TGTGCCAGCAGTTCCTCCGGACAGGGCTATGGCTACACCTTC. Its translation is CASSSSGQGYGYTF.

The rearrangement uses TRBV7-9 and TRBJ2-7; 9 positions agree with TRBD1. The V and J ends lost 5 bases and 3 bases, in that order; junction bases with no gene match: 5. This CDR3 comprises 14 residues. The germline V gene encodes CDR1 SEHNR and CDR2 FQNEAQ (reference sequence). CDR3 in DNA: TGTGCCAGCAGCGGACAGGGGACCAACTACGAGCAGTACTTC. Protein sequence: CASSGQGTNYEQYF.

In its sample, this clone was seen a few times. The chain recombines TRBV6-5 with TRBJ1-4; a possible D gene is TRBD1 (6 bases). V shed 6 bases and J shed 4 bases, with 15 bases lying between them. This CDR3 is built from 15 residues. In germline, CDR1 is MNHEY, CDR2 SVGAGI. The CDR3 nucleotides read TGTGCCAGCAGACCCACCGGGACAAATAATGAAAAACTGTTTTTT. This gives the protein CASRPTGTNNEKLFF.

The CDR3 DNA reads as TGTGCCAGCAGTTTAAGAGACAGTAGCACAGATACGCAGTATTTT. This encodes CASSLRDSSTDTQYF. The chain links TRBV27 to TRBJ2-3, with a weak D call TRBD1 (5 bases). The CDR3 is made up of 15 amino acids. Germline lookup yields CDR1 MNHEY and CDR2 SMNVEV (reference sequence). V was pared by 2 bases and J by 0 bases, with 9 bases between.

This chain joins TRBV6-5 and TRBJ2-1, with a tentative D call TRBD2 (5 bases). The germline gives CDR1 MNHEY, CDR2 SVGAGI. V lost 7 bases to trimming and J lost 7 bases, with 14 bases between them. The CDR3 extends over 13 amino acids. CDR3 DNA: TGTGCCAGCAAGGGCCATAGCGTGAATGAGCAGTTCTTC. Protein: CASKGHSVNEQFF.